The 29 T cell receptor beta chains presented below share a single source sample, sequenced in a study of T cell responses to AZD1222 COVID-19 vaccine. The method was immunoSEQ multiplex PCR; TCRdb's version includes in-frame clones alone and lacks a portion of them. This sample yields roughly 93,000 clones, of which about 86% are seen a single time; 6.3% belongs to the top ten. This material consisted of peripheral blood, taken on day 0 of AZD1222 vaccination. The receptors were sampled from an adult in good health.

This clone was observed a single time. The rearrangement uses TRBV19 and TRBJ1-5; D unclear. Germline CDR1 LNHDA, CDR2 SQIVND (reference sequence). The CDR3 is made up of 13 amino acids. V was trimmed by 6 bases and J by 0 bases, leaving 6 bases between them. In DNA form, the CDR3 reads TGTGCCAGTAGCCCTTATAGCAATCAGCCCCAGCATTTT. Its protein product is CASSPYSNQPQHF.

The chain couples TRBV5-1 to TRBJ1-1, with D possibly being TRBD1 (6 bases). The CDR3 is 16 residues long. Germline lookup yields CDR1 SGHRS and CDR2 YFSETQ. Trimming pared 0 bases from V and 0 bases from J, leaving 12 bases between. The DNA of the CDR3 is TGCGCCAGCAGCTTGGCGAACGGGGGCGTGAACACTGAAGCTTTCTTT. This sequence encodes CASSLANGGVNTEAFF.

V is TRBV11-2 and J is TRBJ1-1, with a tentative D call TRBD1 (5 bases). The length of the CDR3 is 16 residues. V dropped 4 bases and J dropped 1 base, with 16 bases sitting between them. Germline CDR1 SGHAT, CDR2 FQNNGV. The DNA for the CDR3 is TGTGCCAGCAGCTCTCGTGACAGTACCCAGAACACTGAAGCTTTCTTT. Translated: CASSSRDSTQNTEAFF.

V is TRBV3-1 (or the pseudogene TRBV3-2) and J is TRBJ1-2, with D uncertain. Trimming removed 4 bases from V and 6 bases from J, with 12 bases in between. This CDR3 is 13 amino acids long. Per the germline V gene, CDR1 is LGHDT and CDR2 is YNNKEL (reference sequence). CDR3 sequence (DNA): TGTGCCAGCAGCCTCCAGGCTCAAAATGGCTACACCTTC. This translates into CASSLQAQNGYTF.

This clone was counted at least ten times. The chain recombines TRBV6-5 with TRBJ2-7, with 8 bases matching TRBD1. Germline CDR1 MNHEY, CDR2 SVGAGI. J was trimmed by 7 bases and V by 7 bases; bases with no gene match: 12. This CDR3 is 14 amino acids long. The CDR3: CASTQGQGENEQYF. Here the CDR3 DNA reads TGTGCCAGCACTCAAGGACAGGGAGAGAATGAGCAGTACTTC.

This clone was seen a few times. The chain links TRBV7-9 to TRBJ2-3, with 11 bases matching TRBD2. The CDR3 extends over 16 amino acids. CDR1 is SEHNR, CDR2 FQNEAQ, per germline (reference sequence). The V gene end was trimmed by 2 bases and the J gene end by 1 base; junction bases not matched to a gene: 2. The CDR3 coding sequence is TGTGCCAGCAGCTTACCGACTAGCGGGGGCACAGATACGCAGTATTTT. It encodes CASSLPTSGGTDTQYF.

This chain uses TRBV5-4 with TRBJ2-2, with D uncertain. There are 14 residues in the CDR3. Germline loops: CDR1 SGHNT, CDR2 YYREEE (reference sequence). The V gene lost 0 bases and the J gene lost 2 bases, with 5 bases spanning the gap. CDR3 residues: CASSLAHNTGELFF. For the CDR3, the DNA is TGTGCCAGCAGCTTGGCCCACAACACCGGGGAGCTGTTTTTT.

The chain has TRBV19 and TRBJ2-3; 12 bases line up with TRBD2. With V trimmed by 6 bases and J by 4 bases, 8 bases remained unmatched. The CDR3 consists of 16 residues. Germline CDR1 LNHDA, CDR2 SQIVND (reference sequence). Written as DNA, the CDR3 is TGTGCCAGTAGCCCTAGCGGGGGGGCCGTCTCAGATACGCAGTATTTT. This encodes CASSPSGGAVSDTQYF. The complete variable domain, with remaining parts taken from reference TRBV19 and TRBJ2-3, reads DGGITQSPKYLFRKEGQNVTLSCEQNLNHDAMYWYRQDPGQGLRLIYYSQIVNDFQKGDIAEGYSVSREKKESFPLTVTSAQKNPTAFYLCASSPSGGAVSDTQYFGPGTRLTVL.

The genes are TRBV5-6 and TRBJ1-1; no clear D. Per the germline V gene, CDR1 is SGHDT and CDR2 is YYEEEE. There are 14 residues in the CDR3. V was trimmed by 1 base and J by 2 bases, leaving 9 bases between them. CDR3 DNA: TGTGCCAGCAGCTTGCCTCCGTTAAACACTGAAGCTTTCTTT. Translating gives CASSLPPLNTEAFF.

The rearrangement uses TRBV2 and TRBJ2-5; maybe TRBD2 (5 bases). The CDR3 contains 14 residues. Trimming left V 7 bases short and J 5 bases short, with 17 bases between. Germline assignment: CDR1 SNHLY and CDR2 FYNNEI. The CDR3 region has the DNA TGTGCCAGCACCTCGACCCCTTGGAGGGAGACCCAGTACTTC. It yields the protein CASTSTPWRETQYF.

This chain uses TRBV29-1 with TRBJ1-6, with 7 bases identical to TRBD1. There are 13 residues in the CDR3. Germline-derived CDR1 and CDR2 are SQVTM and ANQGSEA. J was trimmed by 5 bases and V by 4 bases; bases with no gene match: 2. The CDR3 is CSVGDSDNSPLHF. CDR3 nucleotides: TGCAGCGTTGGGGACAGCGATAATTCACCCCTCCACTTT.

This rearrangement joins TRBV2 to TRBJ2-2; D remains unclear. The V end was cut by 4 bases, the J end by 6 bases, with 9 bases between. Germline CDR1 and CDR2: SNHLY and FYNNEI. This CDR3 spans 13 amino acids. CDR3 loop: CASSGRQAGELFF. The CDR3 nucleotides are TGTGCCAGCAGTGGTCGGCAGGCCGGGGAGCTGTTTTTT.

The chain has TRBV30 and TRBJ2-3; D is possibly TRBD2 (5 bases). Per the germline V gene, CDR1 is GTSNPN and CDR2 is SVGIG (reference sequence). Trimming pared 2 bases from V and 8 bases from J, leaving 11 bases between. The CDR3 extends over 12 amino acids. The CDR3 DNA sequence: TGTGCCTGGAGTCCTCTAGCCCGTACGCAGTATTTT. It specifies CAWSPLARTQYF.

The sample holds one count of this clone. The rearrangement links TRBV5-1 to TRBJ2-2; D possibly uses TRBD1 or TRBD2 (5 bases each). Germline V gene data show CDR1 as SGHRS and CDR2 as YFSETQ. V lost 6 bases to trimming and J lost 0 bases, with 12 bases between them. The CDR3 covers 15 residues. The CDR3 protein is CASNEGNANTGELFF. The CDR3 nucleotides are TGCGCCAGCAACGAGGGGAACGCGAACACCGGGGAGCTGTTTTTT.

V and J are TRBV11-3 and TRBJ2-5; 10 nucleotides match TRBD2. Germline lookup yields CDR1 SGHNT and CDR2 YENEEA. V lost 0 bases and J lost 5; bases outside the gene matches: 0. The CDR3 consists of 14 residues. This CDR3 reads CASSLDSGRETQYF. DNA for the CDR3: TGTGCCAGCAGCTTAGATAGCGGGAGGGAGACCCAGTACTTC.

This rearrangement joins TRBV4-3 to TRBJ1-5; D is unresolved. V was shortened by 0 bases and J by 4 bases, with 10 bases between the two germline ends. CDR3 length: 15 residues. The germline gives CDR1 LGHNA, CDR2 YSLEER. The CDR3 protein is CASSQDNNKNQPQHF. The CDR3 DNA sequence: TGCGCCAGCAGCCAAGATAACAATAAAAATCAGCCCCAGCATTTT.

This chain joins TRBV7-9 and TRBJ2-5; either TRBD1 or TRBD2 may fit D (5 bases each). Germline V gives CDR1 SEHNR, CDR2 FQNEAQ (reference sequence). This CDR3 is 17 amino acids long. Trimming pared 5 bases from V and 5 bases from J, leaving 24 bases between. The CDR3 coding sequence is TGTGCCAGCAGCCTCTCTACCGGGACGGCGGTATTCGAGACCCAGTACTTC. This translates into CASSLSTGTAVFETQYF.

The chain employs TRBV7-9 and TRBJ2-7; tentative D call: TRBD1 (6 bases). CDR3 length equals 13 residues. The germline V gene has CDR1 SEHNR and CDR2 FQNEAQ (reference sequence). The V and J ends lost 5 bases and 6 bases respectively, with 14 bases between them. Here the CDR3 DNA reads TGTGCCAGCAGCGCGGCACAGGGTTTCGAGCAGTACTTC. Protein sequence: CASSAAQGFEQYF. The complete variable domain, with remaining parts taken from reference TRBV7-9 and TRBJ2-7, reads DTGVSQNPRHKITKRGQNVTFRCDPISEHNRLYWYRQTLGQGPEFLTYFQNEAQLEKSRLLSDRFSAERPKGSFSTLEIQRTEQGDSAMYLCASSAAQGFEQYFGPGTRLTVT.

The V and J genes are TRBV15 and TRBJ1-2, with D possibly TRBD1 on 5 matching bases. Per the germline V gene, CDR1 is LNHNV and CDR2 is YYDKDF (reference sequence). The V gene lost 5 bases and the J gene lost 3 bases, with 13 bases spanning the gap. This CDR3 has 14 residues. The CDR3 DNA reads TGTGCCACCAGCCCCGGGGGACGATACTATGGCTACACCTTC. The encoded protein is CATSPGGRYYGYTF.

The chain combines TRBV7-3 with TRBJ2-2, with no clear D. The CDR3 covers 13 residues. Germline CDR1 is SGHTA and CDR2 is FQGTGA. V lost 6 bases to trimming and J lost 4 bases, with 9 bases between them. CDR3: CASRQTGTGELFF. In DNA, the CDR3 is TGTGCCAGCAGACAAACGGGCACCGGGGAGCTGTTTTTT. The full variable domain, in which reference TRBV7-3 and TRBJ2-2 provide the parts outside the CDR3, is GAGVSQTPSNKVTEKGKYVELRCDPISGHTALYWYRQSLGQGPEFLIYFQGTGAADDSGLPNDRFFAVRPEGSVSTLKIQRTERGDSAVYLCASRQTGTGELFFGEGSRLTVL.

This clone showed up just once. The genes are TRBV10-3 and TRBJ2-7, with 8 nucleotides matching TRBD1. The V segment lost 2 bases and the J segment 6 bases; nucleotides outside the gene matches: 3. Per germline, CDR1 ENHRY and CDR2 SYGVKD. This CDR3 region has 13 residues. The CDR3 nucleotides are TGTGCCATCAGTGAGCTACAGGGGGGCGAGCAGTACTTC. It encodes CAISELQGGEQYF.

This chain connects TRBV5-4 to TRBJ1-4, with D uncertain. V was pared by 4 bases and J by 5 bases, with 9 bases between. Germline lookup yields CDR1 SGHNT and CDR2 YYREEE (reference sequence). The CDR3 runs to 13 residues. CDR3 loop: CASSATENEKLFF. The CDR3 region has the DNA TGTGCCAGCAGCGCGACGGAAAATGAAAAACTGTTTTTT. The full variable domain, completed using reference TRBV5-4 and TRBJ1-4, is ETGVTQSPTHLIKTRGQQVTLRCSSQSGHNTVSWYQQALGQGPQFIFQYYREEENGRGNFPPRFSGLQFPNYSSELNVNALELDDSALYLCASSATENEKLFFGSGTQLSVL.

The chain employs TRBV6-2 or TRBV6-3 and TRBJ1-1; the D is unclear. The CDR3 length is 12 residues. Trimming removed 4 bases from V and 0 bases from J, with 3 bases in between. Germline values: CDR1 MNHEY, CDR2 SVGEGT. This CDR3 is CASSLLNTEAFF. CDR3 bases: TGTGCCAGCAGTTTGTTGAACACTGAAGCTTTCTTT.

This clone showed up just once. The CDR3 loop is CASSPGTGGGNSPLHF. CDR3 sequence (DNA): TGCGCCAGCAGCCCCGGGACAGGGGGCGGGAATTCACCCCTCCACTTT. The rearrangement uses TRBV10-2 and TRBJ1-6; 12 nucleotides match TRBD1. Germline V lookup: CDR1 WSHSY, CDR2 SAAADI. The CDR3 loop spans 16 amino acids. V trimming: 6 bases; J trimming: 7 bases; junction bases outside the gene matches: 7.

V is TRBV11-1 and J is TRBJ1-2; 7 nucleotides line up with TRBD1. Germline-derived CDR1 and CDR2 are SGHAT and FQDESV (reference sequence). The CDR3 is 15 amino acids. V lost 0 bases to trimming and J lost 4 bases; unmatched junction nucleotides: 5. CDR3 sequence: CASSLAGQTSYGYTF. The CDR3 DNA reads TGTGCCAGCAGCTTAGCGGGACAGACATCCTATGGCTACACCTTC.

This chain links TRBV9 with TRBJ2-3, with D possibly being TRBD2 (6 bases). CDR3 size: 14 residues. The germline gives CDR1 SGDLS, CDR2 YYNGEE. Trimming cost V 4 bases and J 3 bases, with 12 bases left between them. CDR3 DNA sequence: TGTGCCAGCAGCCCCTCGGAGGGAACAGATACGCAGTATTTT. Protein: CASSPSEGTDTQYF.

The CDR3 bases are TGCGCCAACCTTCCGGGACATTCCTATGGCTACACCTTC. Its translation is CANLPGHSYGYTF. This chain links TRBV10-2 with TRBJ1-2; D is perhaps TRBD1 (6 bases). Germline V lookup: CDR1 WSHSY, CDR2 SAAADI. V shed 10 bases and J shed 4 bases, with 16 bases lying between them. This CDR3 is 13 amino acids long.

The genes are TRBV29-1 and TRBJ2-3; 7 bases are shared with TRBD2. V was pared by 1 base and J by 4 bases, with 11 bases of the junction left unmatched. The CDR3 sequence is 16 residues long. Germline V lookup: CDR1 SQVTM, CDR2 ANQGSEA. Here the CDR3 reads CSVEGFASGYADTQYF. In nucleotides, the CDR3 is TGCAGCGTTGAAGGTTTTGCTAGCGGTTATGCAGATACGCAGTATTTT.

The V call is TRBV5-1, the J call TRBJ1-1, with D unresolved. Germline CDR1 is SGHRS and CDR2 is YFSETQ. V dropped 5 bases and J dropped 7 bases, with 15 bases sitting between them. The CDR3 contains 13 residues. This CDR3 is CASRLGSPGEAFF. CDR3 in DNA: TGCGCCAGCAGACTGGGATCCCCCGGTGAAGCTTTCTTT.